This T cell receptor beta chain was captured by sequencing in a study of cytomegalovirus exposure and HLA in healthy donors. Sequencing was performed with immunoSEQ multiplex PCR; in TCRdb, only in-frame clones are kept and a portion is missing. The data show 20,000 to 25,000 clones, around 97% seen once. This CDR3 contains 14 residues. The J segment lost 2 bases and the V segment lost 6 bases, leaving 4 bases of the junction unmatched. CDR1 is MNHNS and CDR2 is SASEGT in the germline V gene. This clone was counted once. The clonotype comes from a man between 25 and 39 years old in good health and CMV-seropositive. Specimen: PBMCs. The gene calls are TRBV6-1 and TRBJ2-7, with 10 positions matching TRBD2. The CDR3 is CASSSTSGPYEQYF. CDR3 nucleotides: TGTGCCAGCAGCTCGACTAGCGGGCCCTACGAGCAGTACTTC.